The 28 T cell receptor beta chains below come from one sample, sequenced in a study of T cells in Graves' hyperthyroidism and ophthalmopathy. RNA transcripts were the template for amplifying TCR beta CDR3 regions. Carried out on the TCR CDR3, a first-round RT-PCR used the HTBI primer set. TCRdb re-called the multiplex PCR reads through MiXCR, storing one row per CDR3 protein. Of nearly 600,000 distinct CDR3 sequences in the sample, 14% were seen once. Sequencing was done on a sample of blood. Receptors were obtained from a woman between 18 and 29 years old with Graves' ophthalmopathy.

This clonotype has just a few counts. V and J are TRBV6-5 and TRBJ2-5, with D possibly TRBD1 on 6 matching bases. CDR3 size: 14 residues. Trimming removed 2 bases at V and 5 bases at J, with 12 bases between. The germline gives CDR1 MNHEY, CDR2 SVGAGI. In DNA, the CDR3 is TGTGCCAGCAGTTACGGGACATTTACGGAGACCCAGTACTTC. As protein: CASSYGTFTETQYF.

This clonotype has more than one count but fewer than ten. CDR3 sequence reads: CASSQDGSLPEQYF. DNA of the CDR3: TGTGCCAGCAGCCAAGATGGTAGTCTTCCCGAGCAGTACTTC. The chain employs TRBV4-2 and TRBJ2-7; unclear D gene. Germline lookup yields CDR1 LGHNA and CDR2 YNFKEQ. Trimming removed 0 bases at V and 6 bases at J, with 12 bases between. The CDR3 has 14 amino acids.

The rearrangement uses TRBV12-3 or TRBV12-4 and TRBJ2-2; the match to TRBD1 covers 9 bases. The trim removed 5 bases at V and 0 bases at J, leaving 7 bases unmatched. There are 17 residues in the CDR3. The DNA for the CDR3 is TGTGCCAGCAGTGCGGACAGGGGAACCGCGAACACCGGGGAGCTGTTTTTT. Its translation: CASSADRGTANTGELFF.

In this sample, this clonotype turned up many times. The chain couples TRBV12-3 or TRBV12-4 to TRBJ2-1; a possible D gene is TRBD2 (6 bases). Trimming pared 6 bases from V and 7 bases from J, leaving 16 bases between. There are 14 residues in the CDR3. The CDR3 nucleotides read TGTGCCAGCAGGTTTGGCGGGGCGCAAAATGAGCAGTTCTTC. It yields the protein CASRFGGAQNEQFF.

This clonotype was detected many times. CDR3 protein: CASSSDPSERGETQYF. The CDR3 bases are TGTGCCAGCAGCTCAGACCCTTCCGAGCGAGGAGAGACCCAGTACTTC. The chain combines TRBV9 with TRBJ2-5, with D unresolved. This CDR3 has 16 residues. Germline V gene data show CDR1 as SGDLS and CDR2 as YYNGEE. V lost 4 bases and J 4 bases, leaving 20 bases between the germline ends.

The rearrangement joins TRBV28 to TRBJ1-5, with 10 positions matching TRBD1. Looked up from germline, CDR1 is MDHEN and CDR2 is SYDVKM. V shed 3 bases and J 4 bases; nucleotides not matched to a gene: 12. CDR3 size: 18 residues. As DNA, the CDR3 is TGTGCCAGCAGTTTGTGGACAGGGGGTATGGGAGGGAATCAGCCCCAGCATTTT. This codes for CASSLWTGGMGGNQPQHF.

This chain connects TRBV25-1 to TRBJ2-7; D unresolved. The germline CDR1 and CDR2 sequences are MGHDK and SYGVNS. This CDR3 has 14 residues. Trimming pared 0 bases from V and 2 bases from J, leaving 8 bases between. The CDR3 coding sequence is TGTGCCAGCAGTGAATATATAGCTACCTACGAGCAGTACTTC. Translation: CASSEYIATYEQYF.

This clonotype appeared many times. For the CDR3, the DNA is TGTGCCAGCAGTTTATGCCGGCCGGACGGCTGCTATGGCTACACCTTC. Residues: CASSLCRPDGCYGYTF. This chain connects TRBV28 to TRBJ1-2, with no clear D. Germline loops: CDR1 MDHEN, CDR2 SYDVKM. V was trimmed by 0 bases and J by 4 bases, leaving 15 bases between them. The CDR3 extends over 16 amino acids.

The chain joins TRBV29-1 to TRBJ1-2; 8 bases are shared with TRBD1. Unmatched junction bases numbered 10, after V lost 4 bases and J lost 6 bases. Germline lookup yields CDR1 SQVTM and CDR2 ANQGSEA. This CDR3 comprises 14 residues. CDR3 sequence reads: CSVGAGGQGHGYTF. The CDR3 coding sequence is TGCAGCGTTGGGGCAGGTGGACAGGGTCATGGCTACACCTTC.

Remarks on this clonotype: A single base separates this from a much larger clone, so it may be a read error. The chain carries TRBV24-1 and TRBJ2-7, with D unclear. Per the germline V gene, CDR1 is KGHDR and CDR2 is SFDVKD. The CDR3 runs to 13 residues. DNA of the CDR3: TGTGCCACCGGTGATCAACCATCTTACGAGCAGTACTTC. Its protein is CATGDQPSYEQYF.

This clonotype was seen at least ten times. This rearrangement joins TRBV7-2 to TRBJ2-7; D is unclear. The germline V and J ends were trimmed by 5 bases and 1 base, with 12 bases remaining between them. Germline V gene lookup returns CDR1 SGHTA and CDR2 FQGNSA. This CDR3 is 14 amino acids long. As DNA, the CDR3 is TGTGCCAGCAGCCGTGCTAGAGTATCCTACGAGCAGTACTTC. Translating it yields CASSRARVSYEQYF.

The chain uses TRBV7-2 and TRBJ2-3; 15 nucleotides align to TRBD2. Germline V lookup: CDR1 SGHTA, CDR2 FQGNSA. The CDR3 contains 19 residues. V lost 5 bases and J lost 4; bases outside the gene matches: 13. The chain's CDR3 is CASSKGLAGGLLWADTQYF. Written as DNA, the CDR3 is TGTGCCAGCAGCAAGGGACTAGCGGGAGGCCTTCTCTGGGCAGATACGCAGTATTTT. Using reference TRBV7-2 and TRBJ2-3 for the parts outside the CDR3, the full variable domain is GAGVSQSPSNKVTEKGKDVELRCDPISGHTALYWYRQSLGQGLEFLIYFQGNSAPDKSGLPSDRFSAERTGGSVSTLTIQRTQQEDSAVYLCASSKGLAGGLLWADTQYFGPGTRLTVL.

The V and J genes are TRBV9 and TRBJ1-2, with no clear D. Germline CDR1 is SGDLS and CDR2 is YYNGEE. This CDR3 spans 14 amino acids. Trimming cost V 0 bases and J 4 bases, with 10 bases left between them. CDR3 bases: TGTGCCAGCAGCGTAGAGGGAGTGGGCTATGGCTACACCTTC. This sequence encodes CASSVEGVGYGYTF.

The chain recombines TRBV10-3 with TRBJ2-1, with TRBD2 matching 7 bases. V dropped 2 bases and J dropped 6; count of bases not matched to a gene: 7. CDR1 is ENHRY and CDR2 is SYGVKD in the germline V gene. The CDR3 loop spans 15 amino acids. DNA for the CDR3: TGTGCCATCAGTGAGACTAGCGAAACGGGCAATGAGCAGTTCTTC. This codes for CAISETSETGNEQFF.

This chain joins TRBV20-1 and TRBJ1-2; D may be TRBD1 (5 bases). Germline V CDR1 and CDR2: DFQATT, SNEGSKA (reference sequence). Trimming removed 2 bases at V and 7 bases at J, with 14 bases between. The CDR3 covers 13 residues. The CDR3 DNA reads TGCAGTGCTAGATCGGGGGTTGTGGGTGGCTACACCTTC. This encodes CSARSGVVGGYTF.

This clonotype was counted between two and nine times. The J gene is TRBJ2-4, the V gene TRBV9; maybe TRBD1 (6 bases). With 0 bases removed from V and 9 bases from J, the gap between germline ends came to 13 bases. The CDR3 is made up of 14 amino acids. The germline V gene has CDR1 SGDLS and CDR2 YYNGEE. This CDR3 reads CASSVEQGEGIQYF. The CDR3 DNA is TGTGCCAGCAGCGTAGAACAGGGAGAGGGCATTCAGTACTTC. The variable domain in full, with the rest retrieved from reference TRBV9 and TRBJ2-4, is DSGVTQTPKHLITATGQRVTLRCSPRSGDLSVYWYQQSLDQGLQFLIQYYNGEERAKGNILERFSAQQFPDLHSELNLSSLELGDSALYFCASSVEQGEGIQYFGAGTRLSVL.

Regarding this clonotype: Just one base apart from a much larger clone, this may be a read error. The J gene is TRBJ1-2, the V gene TRBV6-1; the match to TRBD1 covers 10 bases. Germline V CDR1 and CDR2: MNHNS, SASEGT. CDR3 size: 15 residues. CDR3 coding DNA: TGTGCCAGCGACAGGGGGCCCTATAAAAACTATGGCCACACCTTC. This sequence encodes CASDRGPYKNYGHTF.

This clonotype appeared many times. The J gene is TRBJ1-2, the V gene TRBV6-1; maybe TRBD1 (6 bases). CDR3 size: 13 residues. Germline CDR1 is MNHNS and CDR2 is SASEGT. V lost 7 bases, J lost 8 bases, and 17 bases lay in between. CDR3: CASTPPQGGGYTF. The CDR3 DNA is TGTGCCAGCACCCCCCCACAGGGAGGCGGCTACACCTTC.

The chain has TRBV4-3 and TRBJ1-4, with D perhaps TRBD1 (5 bases). CDR3 size: 14 residues. V shed 4 bases and J shed 8 bases, with 14 bases lying between them. From germline, CDR1 is LGHNA and CDR2 YSLEER. DNA of the CDR3: TGCGCCAGCAGCCGGGACCCTTATGGGGAAAAACTGTTTTTT. Its protein product is CASSRDPYGEKLFF.

Note on this clonotype: A clone one base away is much larger, so this may be a read error. This chain uses TRBV27 with TRBJ1-3; D is undetermined. Germline CDR1 reads MNHEY; CDR2 reads SMNVEV (reference sequence). The CDR3 spans 13 residues. The CDR3 protein is CASRTLSGSTIYF. The DNA of the CDR3 is TGTGCCAGCAGGACGCTCTCTGGAAGCACCATATATTTT.

The sample holds a few counts of this clonotype. The chain carries TRBV18 and TRBJ2-2, with D possibly matching TRBD2 (6 bases). This CDR3 comprises 14 residues. Germline assignment: CDR1 KGHSH and CDR2 LQKENI. Trimming cost V 0 bases and J 7 bases, with 9 bases left between them. The CDR3 spells CASSPPEGLGELFF. DNA for the CDR3: TGTGCCAGCTCACCACCGGAGGGGCTCGGGGAGCTGTTTTTT.

This clonotype was counted only a few times. Here the CDR3 DNA reads TGTGCCAGCATGAGGGGGCTGGCTGAAGCTTTCTTT. This translates into CASMRGLAEAFF. This sequence joins TRBV6-2 or TRBV6-3 and TRBJ1-1; TRBD1 aligns across 7 bases. Germline lookup yields CDR1 MNHEY and CDR2 SVGEGT. CDR3 length: 12 residues. V dropped 7 bases and J dropped 6; count of bases not matched to a gene: 5.

The chain carries TRBV19 and TRBJ2-5; 8 bases align to TRBD1. The germline V gene encodes CDR1 LNHDA and CDR2 SQIVND (reference sequence). V lost 4 bases and J lost 2; bases outside the gene matches: 0. CDR3 length: 13 residues. DNA for the CDR3: TGTGCCAGTAGTAACAGGGGGCAAGAGACCCAGTACTTC. Translation gives CASSNRGQETQYF.

V is TRBV27 and J is TRBJ1-2; D is perhaps TRBD1 (5 bases). Trimming stripped 1 base from V and 8 bases from J, with 17 bases between. CDR3 length: 15 amino acids. The V gene's germline CDR1 is MNHEY and CDR2 SMNVEV (reference sequence). The DNA of the CDR3 is TGTGCCAGCAGTTTATTAATGGGGCCGGTGGGGGGCTACACCTTC. This encodes CASSLLMGPVGGYTF.

The chain employs TRBV18 and TRBJ2-5; possible D gene TRBD1, 6 bases. V was clipped by 5 bases and J by 2 bases, with 12 bases between them. Germline V CDR1 and CDR2: KGHSH, LQKENI. This CDR3 spans 14 amino acids. As DNA, the CDR3 is TGTGCCAGCTCATTTGGACAGATACAAGAGACCCAGTACTTC. Amino acid sequence: CASSFGQIQETQYF.

This clonotype was detected ten times or more. The CDR3 coding sequence is TGCAGTGCTAGATCCCGGACAGGGAAGAACGAGCAGTACTTC. This encodes CSARSRTGKNEQYF. The J gene is TRBJ2-7, the V gene TRBV20-1, with TRBD1 matching over 8 bases. The CDR3 contains 14 residues. The junction had 8 bases not matched to a gene; V was cut back by 2 bases and J by 5 bases. Per the germline V gene, CDR1 is DFQATT and CDR2 is SNEGSKA (reference sequence).

This clonotype was picked up many times. The chain recombines TRBV30 with TRBJ2-3, with D tentatively TRBD2 (6 bases). Trimming stripped 0 bases from V and 6 bases from J, with 10 bases between. Germline V lookup: CDR1 GTSNPN, CDR2 SVGIG (reference sequence). The CDR3 runs to 13 residues. CDR3 coding DNA: TGTGCCTGGAGTGTGGGAGGCTCGGATACGCAGTATTTT. The encoded protein is CAWSVGGSDTQYF.

This clonotype showed up many times. The chain uses TRBV27 and TRBJ2-7, with a possible D match to TRBD1 (5 bases). The CDR3 is 14 residues long. Trimming took 0 bases from V and 3 from J, leaving 9 bases between them. Germline CDR1 is MNHEY and CDR2 is SMNVEV (reference sequence). CDR3 nucleotide sequence: TGTGCCAGCAGTTTATCGATGGGGCACTACGAGCAGTACTTC. Translated: CASSLSMGHYEQYF.